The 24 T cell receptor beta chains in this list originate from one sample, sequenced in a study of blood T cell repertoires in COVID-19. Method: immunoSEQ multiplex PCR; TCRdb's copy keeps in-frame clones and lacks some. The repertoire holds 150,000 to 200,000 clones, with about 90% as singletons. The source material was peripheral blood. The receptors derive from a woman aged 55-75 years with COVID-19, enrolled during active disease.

CDR3 coding DNA: TGTGCCAGCAGCTTAGATGGCAACCTAGGTTCCTACGAGCAGTACTTC. It translates to CASSLDGNLGSYEQYF. V and J are TRBV11-3 and TRBJ2-7; D remains unclear. The V and J ends lost 0 bases and 1 base respectively, with 13 bases between them. The CDR3 length is 16 residues. The germline V gene encodes CDR1 SGHNT and CDR2 YENEEA.

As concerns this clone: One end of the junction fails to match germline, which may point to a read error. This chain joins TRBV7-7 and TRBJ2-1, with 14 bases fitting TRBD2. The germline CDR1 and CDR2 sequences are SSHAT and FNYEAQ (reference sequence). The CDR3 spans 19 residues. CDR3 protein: CASSSGPGTSGSLNNEQFF. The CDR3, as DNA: TGTGCTAGCAGCTCCGGGCCCGGGACTAGCGGGAGCCTGAACAATGAGCAGTTCTTC. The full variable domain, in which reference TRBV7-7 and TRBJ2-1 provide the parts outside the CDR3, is GAGVSQSPRYKVTKRGQDVTLRCDPISSHATLYWYQQALGQGPEFLTYFNYEAQPDKSGLPSDRFSAERPEGSISTLTIQRTEQRDSAMYRCASSSGPGTSGSLNNEQFFGPGTRLTVL.

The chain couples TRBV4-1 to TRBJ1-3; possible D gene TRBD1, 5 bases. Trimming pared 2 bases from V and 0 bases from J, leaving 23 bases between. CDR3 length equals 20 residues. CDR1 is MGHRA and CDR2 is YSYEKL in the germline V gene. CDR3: CASSQIVGQGGWGSGNTIYF. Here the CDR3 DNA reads TGCGCCAGCAGCCAAATAGTAGGGCAGGGAGGTTGGGGCTCTGGAAACACCATATATTTT.

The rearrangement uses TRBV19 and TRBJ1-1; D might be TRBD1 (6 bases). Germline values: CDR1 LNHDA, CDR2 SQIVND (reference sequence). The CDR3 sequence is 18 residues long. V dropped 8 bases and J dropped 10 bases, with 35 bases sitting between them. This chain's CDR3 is CASHPSGTLKQVARGAFF. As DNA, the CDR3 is TGTGCCAGTCACCCCTCCGGGACATTGAAACAGGTCGCCCGTGGAGCTTTCTTT.

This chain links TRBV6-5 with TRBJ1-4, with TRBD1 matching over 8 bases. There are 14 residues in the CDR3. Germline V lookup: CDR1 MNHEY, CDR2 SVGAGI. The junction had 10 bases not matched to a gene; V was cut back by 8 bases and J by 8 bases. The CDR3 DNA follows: TGTGCCAGCTTCCTGACAGGGGCGGGGGAAAAACTGTTTTTT. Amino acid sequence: CASFLTGAGEKLFF.

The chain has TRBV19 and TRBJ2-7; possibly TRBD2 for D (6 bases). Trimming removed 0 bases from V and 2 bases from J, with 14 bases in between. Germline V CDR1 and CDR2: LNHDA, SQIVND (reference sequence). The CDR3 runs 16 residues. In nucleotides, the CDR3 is TGTGCCAGTAGTATAGATCCGCGGGGCGGTCCCTACGAGCAGTACTTC. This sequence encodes CASSIDPRGGPYEQYF.

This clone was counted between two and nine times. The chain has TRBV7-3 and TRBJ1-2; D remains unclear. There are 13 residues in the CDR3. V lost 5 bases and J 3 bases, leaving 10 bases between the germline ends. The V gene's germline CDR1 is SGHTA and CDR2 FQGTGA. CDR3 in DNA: TGTGCCAGCAGCGTACTGAGGGACTATGGCTACACCTTC. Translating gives CASSVLRDYGYTF.

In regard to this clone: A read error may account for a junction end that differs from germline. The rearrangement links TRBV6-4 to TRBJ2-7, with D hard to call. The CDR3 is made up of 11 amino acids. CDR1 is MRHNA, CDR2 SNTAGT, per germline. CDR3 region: CASRNDPEEYF. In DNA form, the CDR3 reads TGTGCCAGCAGGAACGACCCCGAGGAGTACTTC.

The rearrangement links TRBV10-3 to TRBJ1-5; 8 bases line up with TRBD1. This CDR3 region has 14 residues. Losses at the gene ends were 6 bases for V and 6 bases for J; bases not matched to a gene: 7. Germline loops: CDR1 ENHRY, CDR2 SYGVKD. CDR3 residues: CAIRPTGVGQPQHF. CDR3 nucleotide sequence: TGTGCCATCAGACCGACAGGGGTGGGTCAGCCCCAGCATTTT.

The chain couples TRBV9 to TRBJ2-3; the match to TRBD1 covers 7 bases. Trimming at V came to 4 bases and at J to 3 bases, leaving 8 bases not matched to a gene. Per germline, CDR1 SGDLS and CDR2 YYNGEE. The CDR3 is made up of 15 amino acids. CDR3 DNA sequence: TGTGCCAGCAGCCCGAGGACAGGAGGTACAGATACGCAGTATTTT. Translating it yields CASSPRTGGTDTQYF.

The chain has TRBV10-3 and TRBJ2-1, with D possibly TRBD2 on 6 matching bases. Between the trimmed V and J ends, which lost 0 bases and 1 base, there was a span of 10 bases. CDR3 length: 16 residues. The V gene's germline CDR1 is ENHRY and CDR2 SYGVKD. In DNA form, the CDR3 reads TGTGCCATCAGTGAGTCTAAGGACTATTCCTACAATGAGCAGTTCTTC. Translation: CAISESKDYSYNEQFF.

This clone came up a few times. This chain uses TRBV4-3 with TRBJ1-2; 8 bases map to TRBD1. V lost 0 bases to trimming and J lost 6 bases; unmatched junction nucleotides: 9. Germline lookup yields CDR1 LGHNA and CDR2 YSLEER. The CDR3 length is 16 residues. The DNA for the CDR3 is TGCGCCAGCAGCCAAGAAGGCGCAGGGGGCGCGGATGGCTACACCTTC. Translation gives CASSQEGAGGADGYTF.

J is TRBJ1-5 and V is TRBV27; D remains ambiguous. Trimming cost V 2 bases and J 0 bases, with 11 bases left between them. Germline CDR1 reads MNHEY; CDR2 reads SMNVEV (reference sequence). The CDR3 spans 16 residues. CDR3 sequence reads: CASSLRITYSNQPQHF. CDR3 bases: TGTGCCAGCAGTTTAAGAATCACCTATAGCAATCAGCCCCAGCATTTT.

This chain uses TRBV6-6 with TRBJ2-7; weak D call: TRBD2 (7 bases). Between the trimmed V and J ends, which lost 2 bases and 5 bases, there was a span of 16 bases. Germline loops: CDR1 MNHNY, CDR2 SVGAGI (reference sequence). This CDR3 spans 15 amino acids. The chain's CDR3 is CASSYRGEGPHEQYF. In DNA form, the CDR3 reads TGTGCCAGCAGTTACAGGGGGGAGGGCCCCCACGAGCAGTACTTC.

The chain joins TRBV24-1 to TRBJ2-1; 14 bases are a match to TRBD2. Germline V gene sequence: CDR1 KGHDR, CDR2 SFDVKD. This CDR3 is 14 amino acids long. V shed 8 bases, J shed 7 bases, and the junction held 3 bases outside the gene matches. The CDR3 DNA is TGTGCCACCAAAAGGACTAGCGGGGGGAATGAGCAGTTCTTC. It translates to CATKRTSGGNEQFF.

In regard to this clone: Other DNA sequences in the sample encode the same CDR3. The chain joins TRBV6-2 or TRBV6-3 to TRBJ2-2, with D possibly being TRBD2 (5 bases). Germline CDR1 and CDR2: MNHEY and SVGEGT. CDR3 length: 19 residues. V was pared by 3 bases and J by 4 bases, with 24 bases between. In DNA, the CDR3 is TGTGCCAGCAGTTATTTCGGGCAGTGGACTGGCGACGGCACCGGGGAGCTGTTTTTT. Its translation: CASSYFGQWTGDGTGELFF.

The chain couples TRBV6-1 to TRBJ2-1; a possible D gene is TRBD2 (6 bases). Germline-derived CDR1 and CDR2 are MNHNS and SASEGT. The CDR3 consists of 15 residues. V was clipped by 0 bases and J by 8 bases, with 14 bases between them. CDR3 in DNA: TGTGCCAGCAGTGAAGCGCTTCGGGGGACCCATGAGCAGTTCTTC. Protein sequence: CASSEALRGTHEQFF.

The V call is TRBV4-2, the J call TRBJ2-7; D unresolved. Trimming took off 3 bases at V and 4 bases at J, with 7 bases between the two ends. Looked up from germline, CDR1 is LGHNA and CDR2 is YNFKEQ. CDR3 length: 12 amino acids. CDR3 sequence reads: CASSHGGYEQYF. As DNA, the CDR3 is TGTGCCAGCAGCCACGGCGGATACGAGCAGTACTTC.

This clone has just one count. Here the CDR3 reads CASSLINPPGQGNYGYTF. The CDR3 coding sequence is TGTGCCAGCAGTTTAATTAATCCCCCAGGACAGGGGAACTATGGCTACACCTTC. The chain carries TRBV28 and TRBJ1-2, with 9 positions matching TRBD1. Germline trimming cut 2 bases from V and 2 bases from J; bases unmatched to any gene: 12. The CDR3 contains 18 residues. Looked up from germline, CDR1 is MDHEN and CDR2 is SYDVKM.

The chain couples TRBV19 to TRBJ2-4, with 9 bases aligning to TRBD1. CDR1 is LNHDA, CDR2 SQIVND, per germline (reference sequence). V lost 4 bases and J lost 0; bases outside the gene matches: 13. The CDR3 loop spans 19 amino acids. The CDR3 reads CASSTWDREFSVAKNIQYF. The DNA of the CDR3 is TGTGCCAGTAGTACTTGGGACAGGGAGTTTTCTGTAGCCAAAAACATTCAGTACTTC.

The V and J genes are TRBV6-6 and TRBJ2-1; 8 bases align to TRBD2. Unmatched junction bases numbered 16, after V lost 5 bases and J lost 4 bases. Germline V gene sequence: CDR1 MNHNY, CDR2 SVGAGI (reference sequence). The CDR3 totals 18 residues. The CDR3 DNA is TGTGCCAGCAGTCCCGGGACCGGGTTTAGCGGGACGTACAATGAGCAGTTCTTC. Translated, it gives CASSPGTGFSGTYNEQFF.

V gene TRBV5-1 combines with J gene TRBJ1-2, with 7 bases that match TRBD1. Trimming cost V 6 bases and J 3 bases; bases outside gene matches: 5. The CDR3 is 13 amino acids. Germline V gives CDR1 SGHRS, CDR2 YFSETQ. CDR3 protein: CASNPRGDYGYTF. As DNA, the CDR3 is TGCGCCAGCAACCCCAGGGGGGACTATGGCTACACCTTC.

CDR3 nucleotide sequence: TGCAGCGTTGAGAGGGCGTCTAATGAAAAACTGTTTTTT. Its translation is CSVERASNEKLFF. The chain uses TRBV29-1 and TRBJ1-4; D gene ambiguous. CDR3 length equals 13 residues. Germline assignment: CDR1 SQVTM and CDR2 ANQGSEA. Trimming cost V 3 bases and J 3 bases, with 8 bases left between them.

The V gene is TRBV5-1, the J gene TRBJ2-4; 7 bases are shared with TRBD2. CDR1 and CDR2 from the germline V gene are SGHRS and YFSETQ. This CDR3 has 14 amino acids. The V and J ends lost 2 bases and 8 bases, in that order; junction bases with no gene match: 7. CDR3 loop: CASSLGTMSDIQYF. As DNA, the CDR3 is TGCGCCAGCAGCTTAGGGACTATGTCGGACATTCAGTACTTC.